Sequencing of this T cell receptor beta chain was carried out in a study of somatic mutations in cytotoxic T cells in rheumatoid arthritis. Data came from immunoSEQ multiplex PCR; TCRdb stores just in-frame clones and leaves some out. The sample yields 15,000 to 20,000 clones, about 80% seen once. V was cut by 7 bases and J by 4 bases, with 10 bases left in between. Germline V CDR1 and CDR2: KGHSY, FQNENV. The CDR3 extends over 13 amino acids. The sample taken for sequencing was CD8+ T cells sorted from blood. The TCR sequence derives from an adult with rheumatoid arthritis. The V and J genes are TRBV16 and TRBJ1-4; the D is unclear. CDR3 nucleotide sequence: TGTGCCAGCACACGAAGAGTTAATGAAAAACTGTTTTTT. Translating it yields CASTRRVNEKLFF. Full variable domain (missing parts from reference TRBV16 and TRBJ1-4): GEEVAQTPKHLVRGEGQKAKLYCAPIKGHSYVFWYQQVLKNEFKFLISFQNENVFDETGMPKERFSAKCLPNSPCSLEIQATKLEDSAVYFCASTRRVNEKLFFGSGTQLSVL.